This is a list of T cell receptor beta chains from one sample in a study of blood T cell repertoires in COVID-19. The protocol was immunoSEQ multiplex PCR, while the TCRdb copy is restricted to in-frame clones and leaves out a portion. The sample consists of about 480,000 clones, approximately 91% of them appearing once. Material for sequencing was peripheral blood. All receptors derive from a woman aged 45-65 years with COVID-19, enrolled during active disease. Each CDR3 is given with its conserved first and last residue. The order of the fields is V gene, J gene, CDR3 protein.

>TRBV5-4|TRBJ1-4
CASSSTGFNEKLFF
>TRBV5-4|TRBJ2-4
CASSPTGGMLLGAKNIQYF
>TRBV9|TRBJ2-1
CASSLTGDINEQFF
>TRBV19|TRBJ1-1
CASIGRGLNTEAFF
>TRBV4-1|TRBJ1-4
CASSRDRAADEKLFF
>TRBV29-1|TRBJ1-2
CSVGGEDGYTF
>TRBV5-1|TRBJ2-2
CASKGETTGELFF
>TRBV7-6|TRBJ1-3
CASSASGTGSASGNTIYF
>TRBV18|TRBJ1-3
CASSAGSSGNTIYF
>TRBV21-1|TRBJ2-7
CASSKGEDSYEQYF
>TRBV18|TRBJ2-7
CASSPRQGRSGEQYF
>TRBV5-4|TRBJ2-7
CASSRGQGQDVSYEQYF
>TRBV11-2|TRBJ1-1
CASGYREGTEAFF
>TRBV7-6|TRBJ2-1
CASSLGTDFNEQFF
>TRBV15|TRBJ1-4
CATTNPGDPTNEKLFF
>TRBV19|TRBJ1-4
CASSPAGPTNEKLFF
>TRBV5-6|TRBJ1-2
CASSFGAAGVYGYTF
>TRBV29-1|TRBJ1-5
CSARVVAGQPQHF
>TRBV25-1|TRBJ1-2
CASSELQDNYGYTF
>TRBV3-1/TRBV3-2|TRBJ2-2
CASSQGAGELFF
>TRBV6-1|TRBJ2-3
CASSGLLRGPRGADTQYF
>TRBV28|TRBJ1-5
CASSLEGKGNQPQHF
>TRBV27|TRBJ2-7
CASSPGTGGHEQYF
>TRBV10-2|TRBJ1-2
CASSGTGDYGYTF
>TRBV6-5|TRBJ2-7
CASSPVTPISYEQYF
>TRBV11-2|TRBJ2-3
CASSPRGPTDTQYF
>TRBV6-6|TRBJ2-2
CASSPIRTGVRYTGELFF
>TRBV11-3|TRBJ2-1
CASSAGGSSYNEQFF
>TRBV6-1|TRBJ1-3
CASSDVQQGGNTIYF
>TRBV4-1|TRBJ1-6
CASSLGPGQGRTPLHF
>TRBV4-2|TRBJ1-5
CASSQDPVTDQPQHF
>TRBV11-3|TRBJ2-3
CASSLGRTASTDTQYF
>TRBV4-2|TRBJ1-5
CASGSLNQPQHF
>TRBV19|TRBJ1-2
CASSGHAGSYGYTF
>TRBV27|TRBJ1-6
CASSPPGGWRSPLHF
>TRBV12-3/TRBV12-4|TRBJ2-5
CASSLGAETQYF
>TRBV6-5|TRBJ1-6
CASNRGGRWRSPLHF
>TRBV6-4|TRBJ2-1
CASSDGLRGEQFF
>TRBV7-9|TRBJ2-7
CASSLLALGGGGEQYF
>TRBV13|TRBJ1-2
CASSSGQGAPIGYGYTF
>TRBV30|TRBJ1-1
CAWSADRVATEAFF
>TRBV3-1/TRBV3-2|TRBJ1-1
CASSPRTGAGRPTF
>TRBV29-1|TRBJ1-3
CSVDLTGSGNTIYF
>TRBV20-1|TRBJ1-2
CSAMTGYGYTF
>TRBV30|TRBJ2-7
CAWSRPGDRAYEQYF
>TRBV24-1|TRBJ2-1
CATGDSRTRDYNEQFF
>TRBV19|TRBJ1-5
CASSIEGQGILGQPQHF
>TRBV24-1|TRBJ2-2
CATSSQGSGELFF